This is a list of T cell receptor beta chains from one sample in a study of cytomegalovirus exposure and HLA in healthy donors. Assay used: immunoSEQ multiplex PCR; TCRdb lists only in-frame clones, some missing. The table shows roughly 130,000 clones, with 65% to 90% occurring only once. Sequences were obtained from PBMCs. These receptors were collected from a man in his thirties or forties in good health and CMV-seronegative. The CDR3 runs from the conserved cysteine through the conserved F or W.

>TRBV6-5|TRBJ1-1|16
CASSYSSRGPVTEAFF
>TRBV10-1|TRBJ2-7|14
CASPIRQLDYEQYF
>TRBV19|TRBJ1-4|14
CASSISATNEKLFF
>TRBV5-1|TRBJ2-7|14
CASTPDSSSYEQYF
>TRBV9|TRBJ2-7|13
CASSVQTGYEQYF
>TRBV19|TRBJ1-1|12
CASSWGGTEAFF
>TRBV19|TRBJ1-2|15
CASSVDRNNLYGYTF
>TRBV2|TRBJ1-1|13
CASSEGGNTEAFF
>TRBV7-9|TRBJ1-6|15
CASSSWDRVGGTLHF
>TRBV4-3|TRBJ2-7|15
CASSQDTASFYEQYF
>TRBV2|TRBJ2-5|13
CASSVGGVKTQYF
>TRBV29-1|TRBJ1-2|11
CSVRSDDGYTF
>TRBV5-6|TRBJ1-1|15
CASGRDRGPGTEAFF
>TRBV9|TRBJ1-2|13
CASSVGQSYGYTF
>TRBV11-2|TRBJ2-6|19
CASSLVMGQGAPGANVLTF
>TRBV27|TRBJ2-1|15
CASSLGQGAYNEQFF